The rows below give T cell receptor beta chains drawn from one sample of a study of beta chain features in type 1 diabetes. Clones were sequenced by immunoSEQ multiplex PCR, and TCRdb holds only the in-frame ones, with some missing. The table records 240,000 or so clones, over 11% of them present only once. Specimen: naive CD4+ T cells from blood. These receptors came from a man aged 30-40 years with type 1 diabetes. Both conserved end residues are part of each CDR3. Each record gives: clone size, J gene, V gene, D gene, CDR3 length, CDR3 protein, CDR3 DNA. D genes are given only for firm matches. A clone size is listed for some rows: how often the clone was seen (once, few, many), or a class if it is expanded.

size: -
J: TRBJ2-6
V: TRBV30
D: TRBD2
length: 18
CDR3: CAWDSRGGWNSGANVLTF
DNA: TGTGCCTGGGATTCGCGGGGAGGGTGGAACTCTGGGGCCAACGTCCTGACTTTC

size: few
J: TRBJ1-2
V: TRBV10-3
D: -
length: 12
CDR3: CAISSANYGYTF
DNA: TGTGCCATCAGTTCAGCTAACTATGGCTACACCTTC

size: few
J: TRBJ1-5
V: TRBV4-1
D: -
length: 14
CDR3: CASSQFGGPQPQHF
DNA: TGCGCCAGCAGCCAATTCGGGGGACCTCAGCCCCAGCATTTT

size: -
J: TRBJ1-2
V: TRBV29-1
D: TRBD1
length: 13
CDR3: CSAQGQGASGYTF
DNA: TGCAGCGCCCAAGGACAGGGGGCTTCTGGCTACACCTTC

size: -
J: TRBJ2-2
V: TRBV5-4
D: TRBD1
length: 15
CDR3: CASSGTGGHTGELFF
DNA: TGTGCCAGCAGCGGAACAGGGGGACACACCGGGGAGCTGTTTTTT

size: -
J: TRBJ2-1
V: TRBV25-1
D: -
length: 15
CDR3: CASSVQGSSYNEQFF
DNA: TGTGCCAGCAGTGTTCAGGGAAGCTCCTACAATGAGCAGTTCTTC

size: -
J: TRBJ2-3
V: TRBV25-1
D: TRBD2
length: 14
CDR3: CASSGGGVGNTQYF
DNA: TGTGCCAGCAGTGGCGGGGGGGTAGGTAATACGCAGTATTTT

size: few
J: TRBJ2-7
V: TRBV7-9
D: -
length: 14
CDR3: CASSGGTFAYEQYF
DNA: TGTGCCAGCAGCGGCGGGACCTTTGCCTACGAGCAGTACTTC

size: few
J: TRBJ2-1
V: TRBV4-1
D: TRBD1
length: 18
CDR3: CASSQGPRDRGRNNEQFF
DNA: TGCGCCAGCAGCCAAGGCCCCCGCGACAGGGGTAGGAACAATGAGCAGTTCTTC

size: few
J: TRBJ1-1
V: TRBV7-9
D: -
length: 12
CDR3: CASSLWGQGAFF
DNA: TGTGCCAGCAGCTTGTGGGGTCAGGGAGCTTTCTTT

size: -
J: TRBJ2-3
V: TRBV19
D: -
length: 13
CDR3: CAVSWRSTDTQYF
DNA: TGTGCCGTCTCATGGAGATCCACAGATACGCAGTATTTT

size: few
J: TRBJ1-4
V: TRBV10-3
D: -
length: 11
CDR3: CAISAGEKLFF
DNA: TGTGCCATCAGTGCGGGTGAAAAACTGTTTTTT

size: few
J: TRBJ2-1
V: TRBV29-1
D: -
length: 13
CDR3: CSGDRRSGNEQFF
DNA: TGCAGCGGCGACCGTAGATCGGGCAATGAGCAGTTCTTC

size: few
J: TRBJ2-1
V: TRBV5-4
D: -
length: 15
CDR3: CASSLVQGDYNEQFF
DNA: TGTGCCAGCAGCTTGGTCCAGGGCGACTACAATGAGCAGTTCTTC

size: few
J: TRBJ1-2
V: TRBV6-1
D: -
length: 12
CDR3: CASSDRGYGYTF
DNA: TGTGCCAGCAGTGACAGGGGCTATGGCTACACCTTC

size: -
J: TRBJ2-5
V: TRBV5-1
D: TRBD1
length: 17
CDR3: CASSLPKPGQGAETQYF
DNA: TGCGCCAGCAGCTTGCCGAAACCGGGACAGGGGGCAGAGACCCAGTACTTC

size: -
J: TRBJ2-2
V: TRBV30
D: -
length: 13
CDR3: CAWAGQPTGELFF
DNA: TGTGCCTGGGCGGGACAGCCCACCGGGGAGCTGTTTTTT

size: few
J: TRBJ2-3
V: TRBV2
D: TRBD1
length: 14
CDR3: CASMLTTGVDTQYF
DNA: TGTGCCAGCATGTTAACGACAGGGGTCGATACGCAGTATTTT

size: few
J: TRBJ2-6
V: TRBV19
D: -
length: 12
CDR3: CASMGTANVLTF
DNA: TGTGCCAGTATGGGCACTGCCAACGTCCTGACTTTC

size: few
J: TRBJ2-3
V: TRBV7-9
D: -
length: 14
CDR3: CASSLSGSTDTQYF
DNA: TGTGCCAGCAGCCTTAGCGGAAGCACAGATACGCAGTATTTT

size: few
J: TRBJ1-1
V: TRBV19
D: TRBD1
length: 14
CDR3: CASVRDRDHTEAFF
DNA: TGTGCCAGTGTCCGGGACAGGGACCACACTGAAGCTTTCTTT

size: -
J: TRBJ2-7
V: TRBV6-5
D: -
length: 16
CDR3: CASSYSEQGEGYEQYF
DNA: TGTGCCAGCAGTTACTCAGAACAGGGCGAAGGGTACGAGCAGTACTTC

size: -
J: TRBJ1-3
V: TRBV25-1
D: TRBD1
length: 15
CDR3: CASRGTGGGGNTIYF
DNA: TGTGCCAGCAGAGGTACAGGGGGTGGAGGAAACACCATATATTTT